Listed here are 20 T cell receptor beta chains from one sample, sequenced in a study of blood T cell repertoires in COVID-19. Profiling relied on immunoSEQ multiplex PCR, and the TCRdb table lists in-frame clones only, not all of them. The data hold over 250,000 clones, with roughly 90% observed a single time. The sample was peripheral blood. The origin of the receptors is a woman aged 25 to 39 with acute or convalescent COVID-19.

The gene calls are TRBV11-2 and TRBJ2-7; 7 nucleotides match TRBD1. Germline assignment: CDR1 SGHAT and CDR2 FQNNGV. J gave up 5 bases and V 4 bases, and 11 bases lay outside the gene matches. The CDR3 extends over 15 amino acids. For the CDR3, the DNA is TGTGCCAGCAGCTCAAACAGGGGACGGCTTGACGAGCAGTACTTC. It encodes CASSSNRGRLDEQYF.

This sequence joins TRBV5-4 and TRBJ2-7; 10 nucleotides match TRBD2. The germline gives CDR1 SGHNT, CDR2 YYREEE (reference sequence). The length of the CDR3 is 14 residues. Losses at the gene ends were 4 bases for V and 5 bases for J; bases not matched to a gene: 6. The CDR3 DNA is TGTGCCAGCAGCCATAGCGGGAGGACCCACGAGCAGTACTTC. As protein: CASSHSGRTHEQYF.

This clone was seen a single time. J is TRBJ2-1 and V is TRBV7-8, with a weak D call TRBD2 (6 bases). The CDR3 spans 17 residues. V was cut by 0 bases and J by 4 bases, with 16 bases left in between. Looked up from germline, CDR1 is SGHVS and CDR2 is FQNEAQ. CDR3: CASSLAPAGRGYNEQFF. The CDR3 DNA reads TGTGCCAGCAGCTTAGCTCCCGCGGGGAGAGGGTACAATGAGCAGTTCTTC.

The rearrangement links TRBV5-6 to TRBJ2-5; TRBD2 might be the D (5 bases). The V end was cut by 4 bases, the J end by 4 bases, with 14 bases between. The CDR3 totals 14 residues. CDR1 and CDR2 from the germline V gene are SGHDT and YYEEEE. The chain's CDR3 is CASSPRRRRETQYF. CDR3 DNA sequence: TGTGCCAGCAGCCCCCGTAGGAGGCGAGAGACCCAGTACTTC.

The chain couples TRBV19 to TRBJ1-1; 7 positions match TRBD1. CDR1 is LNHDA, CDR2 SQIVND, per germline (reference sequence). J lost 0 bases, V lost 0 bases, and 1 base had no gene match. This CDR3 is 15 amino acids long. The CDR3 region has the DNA TGTGCCAGTAGTATAGAGACAGGGATGAACACTGAAGCTTTCTTT. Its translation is CASSIETGMNTEAFF.

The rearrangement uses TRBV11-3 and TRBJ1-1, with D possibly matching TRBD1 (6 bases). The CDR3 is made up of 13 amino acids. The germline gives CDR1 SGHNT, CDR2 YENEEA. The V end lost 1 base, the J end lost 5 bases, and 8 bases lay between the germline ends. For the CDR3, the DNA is TGTGCCAGCAGCTTAGCCAGGGGTACTGAAGCTTTCTTT. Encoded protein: CASSLARGTEAFF.

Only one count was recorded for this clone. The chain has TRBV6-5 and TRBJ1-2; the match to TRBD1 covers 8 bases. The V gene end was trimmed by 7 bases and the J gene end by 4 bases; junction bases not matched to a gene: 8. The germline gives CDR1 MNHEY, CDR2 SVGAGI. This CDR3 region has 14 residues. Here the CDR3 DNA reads TGTGCCAGCATCATGGACAGGGCCAGCTATGGCTACACCTTC. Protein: CASIMDRASYGYTF.

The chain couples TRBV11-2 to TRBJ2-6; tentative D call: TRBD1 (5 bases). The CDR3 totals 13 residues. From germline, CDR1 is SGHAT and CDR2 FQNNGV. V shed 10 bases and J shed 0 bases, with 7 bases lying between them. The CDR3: CATRASGANVLTF. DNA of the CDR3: TGTGCCACCAGGGCCTCTGGGGCCAACGTCCTGACTTTC.

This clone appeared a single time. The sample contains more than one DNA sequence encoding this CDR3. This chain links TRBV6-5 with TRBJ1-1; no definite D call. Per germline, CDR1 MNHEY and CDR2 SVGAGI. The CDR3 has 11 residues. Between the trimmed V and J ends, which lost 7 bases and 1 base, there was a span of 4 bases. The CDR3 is CASTRNTEAFF. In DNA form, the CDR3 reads TGTGCCAGCACCAGGAACACTGAAGCTTTCTTT.

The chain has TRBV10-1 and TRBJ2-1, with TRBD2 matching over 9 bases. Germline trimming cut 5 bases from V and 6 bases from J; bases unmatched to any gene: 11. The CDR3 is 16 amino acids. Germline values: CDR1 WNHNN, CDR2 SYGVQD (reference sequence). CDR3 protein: CASSPTLGTSLNEQFF. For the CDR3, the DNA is TGCGCCAGCAGTCCCACCCTCGGGACTAGCCTCAATGAGCAGTTCTTC.

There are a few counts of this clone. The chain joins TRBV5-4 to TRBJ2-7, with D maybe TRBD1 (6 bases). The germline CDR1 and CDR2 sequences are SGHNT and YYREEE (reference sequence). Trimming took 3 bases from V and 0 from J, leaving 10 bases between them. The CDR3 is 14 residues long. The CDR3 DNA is TGTGCCAGCAGCTCCAGGACAGACTCCTACGAGCAGTACTTC. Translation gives CASSSRTDSYEQYF.

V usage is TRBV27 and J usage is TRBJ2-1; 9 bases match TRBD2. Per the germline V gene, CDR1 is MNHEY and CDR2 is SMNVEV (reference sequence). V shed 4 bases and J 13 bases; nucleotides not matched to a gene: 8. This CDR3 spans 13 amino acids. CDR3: CASSYRREGGQFF. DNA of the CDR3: TGTGCCAGCAGTTACCGGCGGGAGGGAGGACAGTTCTTC.

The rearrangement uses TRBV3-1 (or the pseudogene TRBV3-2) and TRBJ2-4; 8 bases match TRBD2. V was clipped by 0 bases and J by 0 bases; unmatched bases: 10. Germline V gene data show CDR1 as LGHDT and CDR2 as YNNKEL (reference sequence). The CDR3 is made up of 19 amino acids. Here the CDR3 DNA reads TGTGCCAGCAGCCAAGATCCCCGGGAGGGAGTGCGAGCCAAAAACATTCAGTACTTC. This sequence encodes CASSQDPREGVRAKNIQYF.

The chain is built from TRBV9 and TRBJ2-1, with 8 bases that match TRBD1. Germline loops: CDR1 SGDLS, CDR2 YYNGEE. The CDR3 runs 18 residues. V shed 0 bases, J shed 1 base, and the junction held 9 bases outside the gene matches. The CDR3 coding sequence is TGTGCCAGCAGCGTAGAGGCAGGGGGCTTAGGGTCCTACAATGAGCAGTTCTTC. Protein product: CASSVEAGGLGSYNEQFF.

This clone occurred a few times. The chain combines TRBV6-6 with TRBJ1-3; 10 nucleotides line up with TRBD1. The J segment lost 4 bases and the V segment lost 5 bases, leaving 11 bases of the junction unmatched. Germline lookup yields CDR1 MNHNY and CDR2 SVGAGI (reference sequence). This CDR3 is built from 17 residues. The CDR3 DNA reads TGTGCCAGCAGTCCCGGGACAGGGGTCCGGGGGGGAAACACCATATATTTT. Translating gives CASSPGTGVRGGNTIYF.

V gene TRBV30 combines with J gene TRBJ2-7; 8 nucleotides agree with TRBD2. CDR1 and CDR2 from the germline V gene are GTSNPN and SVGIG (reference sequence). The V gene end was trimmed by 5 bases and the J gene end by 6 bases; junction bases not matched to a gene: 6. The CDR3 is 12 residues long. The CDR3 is CAWGGGRFEQYF. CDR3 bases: TGTGCCTGGGGTGGCGGGAGGTTCGAGCAGTACTTC. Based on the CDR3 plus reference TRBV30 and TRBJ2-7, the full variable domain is SQTIHQWPATLVQPVGSPLSLECTVEGTSNPNLYWYRQAAGRGLQLLFYSVGIGQISSEVPQNLSASRPQDRQFILSSKKLLLSDSGFYLCAWGGGRFEQYFGPGTRLTVT.

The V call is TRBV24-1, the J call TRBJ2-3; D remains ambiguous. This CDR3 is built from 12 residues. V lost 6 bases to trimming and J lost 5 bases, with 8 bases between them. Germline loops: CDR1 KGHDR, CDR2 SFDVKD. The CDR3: CATSPGGDTQYF. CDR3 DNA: TGTGCCACCAGTCCAGGTGGAGATACGCAGTATTTT.

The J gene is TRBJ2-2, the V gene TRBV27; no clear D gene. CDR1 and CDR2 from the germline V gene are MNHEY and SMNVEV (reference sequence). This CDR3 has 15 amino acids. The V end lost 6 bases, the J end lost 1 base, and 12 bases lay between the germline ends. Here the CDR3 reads CASRPFNGNTGELFF. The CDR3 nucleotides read TGTGCCAGCAGACCATTCAACGGGAACACCGGGGAGCTGTTTTTT.

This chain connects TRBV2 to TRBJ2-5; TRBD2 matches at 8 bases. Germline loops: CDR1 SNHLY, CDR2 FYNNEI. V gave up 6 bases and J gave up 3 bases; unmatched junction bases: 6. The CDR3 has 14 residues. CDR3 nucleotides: TGTGCCAGCAGCCCTAGCGGGCGCAAAGAGACCCAGTACTTC. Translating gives CASSPSGRKETQYF.

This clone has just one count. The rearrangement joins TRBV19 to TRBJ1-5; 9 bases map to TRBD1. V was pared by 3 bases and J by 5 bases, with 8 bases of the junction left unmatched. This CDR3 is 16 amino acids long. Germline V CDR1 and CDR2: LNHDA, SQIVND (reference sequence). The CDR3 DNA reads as TGTGCCAGTAGTATTGCGGACAGGGGCTACGATCAGCCCCAGCATTTT. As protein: CASSIADRGYDQPQHF.